This T cell receptor beta chain was observed in a study of blood T cell repertoires in COVID-19. In the study overall: Samples taken during acute and convalescent COVID-19 were collected in the United States, Italy and Spain. Nucleic acid was either cDNA or gDNA, and it came from T cells, B-cell-depleted T cells, or PBMCs.

Original data processing: Amplification with reference gene primers provided the estimates of nucleated cell counts. TCRdb's table, derived via immunoSEQ multiplex PCR, lists solely in-frame clones and lacks some. The D gene and trimming were derived from the DNA, and the V and J assignments and clone size from that table. In the table there are fewer than 180,000 clones, roughly 87% of which are singletons. This TCR derives from a woman in her sixties with active or convalescent COVID-19. The specimen was peripheral blood.

The CDR3 is CASRGDRVINEKLFF. DNA for the CDR3: TGTGCCAGCAGGGGGGACAGGGTGATTAATGAAAAACTGTTTTTT. The chain employs TRBV6-5 and TRBJ1-4; 9 nucleotides agree with TRBD1. Trimming cost V 6 bases and J 4 bases; bases outside gene matches: 6. CDR1 is MNHEY, CDR2 SVGAGI, per germline. The CDR3 length is 15 residues.